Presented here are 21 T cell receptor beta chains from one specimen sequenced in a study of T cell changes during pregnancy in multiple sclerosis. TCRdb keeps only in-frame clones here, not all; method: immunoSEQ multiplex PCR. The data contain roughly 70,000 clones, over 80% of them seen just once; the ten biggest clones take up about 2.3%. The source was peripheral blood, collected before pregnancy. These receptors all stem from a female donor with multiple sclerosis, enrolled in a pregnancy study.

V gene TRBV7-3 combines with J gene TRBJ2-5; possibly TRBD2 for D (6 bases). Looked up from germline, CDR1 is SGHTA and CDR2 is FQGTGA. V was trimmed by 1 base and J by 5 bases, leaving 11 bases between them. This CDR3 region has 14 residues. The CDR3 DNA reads TGTGCCAGCAGCTTAAGTGGAGGGGCTGAGACCCAGTACTTC. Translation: CASSLSGGAETQYF. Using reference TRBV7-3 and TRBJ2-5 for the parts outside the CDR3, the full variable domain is GAGVSQTPSNKVTEKGKYVELRCDPISGHTALYWYRQSLGQGPEFLIYFQGTGAADDSGLPNDRFFAVRPEGSVSTLKIQRTERGDSAVYLCASSLSGGAETQYFGPGTRLLVL.

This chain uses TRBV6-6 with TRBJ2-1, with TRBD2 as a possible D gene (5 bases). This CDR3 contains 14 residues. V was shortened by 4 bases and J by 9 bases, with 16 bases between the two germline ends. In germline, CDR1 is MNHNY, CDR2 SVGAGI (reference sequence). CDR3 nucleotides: TGTGCCAGCAGTTGCTCACTAGAACGCGGTGAGCAGTTCTTC. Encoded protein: CASSCSLERGEQFF.

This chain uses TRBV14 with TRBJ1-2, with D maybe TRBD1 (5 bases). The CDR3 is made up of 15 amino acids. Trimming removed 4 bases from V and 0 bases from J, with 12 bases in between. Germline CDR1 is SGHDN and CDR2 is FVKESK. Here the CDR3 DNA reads TGTGCCAGCAGCCCAGGGATTTCAGCTAACTATGGCTACACCTTC. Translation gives CASSPGISANYGYTF.

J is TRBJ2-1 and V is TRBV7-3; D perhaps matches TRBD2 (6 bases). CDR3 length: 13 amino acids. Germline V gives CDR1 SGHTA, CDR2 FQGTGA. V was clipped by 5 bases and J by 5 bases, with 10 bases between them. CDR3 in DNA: TGTGCCAGCAGCCCCCAGCGGGACAATGAGCAGTTCTTC. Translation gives CASSPQRDNEQFF.

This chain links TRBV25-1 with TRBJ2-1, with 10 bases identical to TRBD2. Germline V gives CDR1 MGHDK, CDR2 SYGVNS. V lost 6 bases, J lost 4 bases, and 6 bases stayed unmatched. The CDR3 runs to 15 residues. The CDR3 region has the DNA TGTGCCAGCAGCCCGAGGACTAGCGGTTACAATGAGCAGTTCTTC. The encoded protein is CASSPRTSGYNEQFF. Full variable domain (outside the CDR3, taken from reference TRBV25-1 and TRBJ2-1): EADIYQTPRYLVIGTGKKITLECSQTMGHDKMYWYQQDPGMELHLIHYSYGVNSTEKGDLSSESTVSRIRTEHFPLTLESARPSHTSQYLCASSPRTSGYNEQFFGPGTRLTVL.

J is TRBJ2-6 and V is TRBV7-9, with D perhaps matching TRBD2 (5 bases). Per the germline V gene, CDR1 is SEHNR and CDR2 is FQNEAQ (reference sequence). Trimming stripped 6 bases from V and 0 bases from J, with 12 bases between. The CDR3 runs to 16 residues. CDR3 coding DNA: TGTGCCAGCAGAGGCGGGCGGGTCTCTGGGGCCAACGTCCTGACTTTC. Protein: CASRGGRVSGANVLTF.

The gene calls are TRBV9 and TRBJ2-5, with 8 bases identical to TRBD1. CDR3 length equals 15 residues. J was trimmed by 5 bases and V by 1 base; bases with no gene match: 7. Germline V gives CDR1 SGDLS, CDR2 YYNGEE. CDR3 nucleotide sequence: TGTGCCAGCAGCGTATTCCAGGGGGCCGGTGAGACCCAGTACTTC. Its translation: CASSVFQGAGETQYF.

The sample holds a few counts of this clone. CDR3 loop: CASSLALAAGADTQYF. CDR3 DNA sequence: TGTGCCAGCAGCTTAGCATTGGCGGCTGGTGCAGATACGCAGTATTTT. This sequence joins TRBV7-3 and TRBJ2-3; no clear D. V was pared by 2 bases and J by 4 bases, with 16 bases between. Per germline, CDR1 SGHTA and CDR2 FQGTGA. The CDR3 loop spans 16 amino acids.

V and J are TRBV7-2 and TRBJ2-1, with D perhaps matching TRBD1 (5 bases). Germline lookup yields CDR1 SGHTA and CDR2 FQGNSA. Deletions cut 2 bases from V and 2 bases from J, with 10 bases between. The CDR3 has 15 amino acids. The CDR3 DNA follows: TGTGCCAGCAGCTTATTTAAGGGGACCTACAATGAGCAGTTCTTC. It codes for CASSLFKGTYNEQFF.

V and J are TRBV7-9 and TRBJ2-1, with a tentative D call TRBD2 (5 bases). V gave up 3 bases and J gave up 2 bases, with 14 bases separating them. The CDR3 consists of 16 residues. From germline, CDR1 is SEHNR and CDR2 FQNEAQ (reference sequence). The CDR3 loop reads CASSFLARATYNEQFF. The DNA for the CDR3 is TGTGCCAGCAGCTTCTTAGCGCGAGCAACCTACAATGAGCAGTTCTTC.

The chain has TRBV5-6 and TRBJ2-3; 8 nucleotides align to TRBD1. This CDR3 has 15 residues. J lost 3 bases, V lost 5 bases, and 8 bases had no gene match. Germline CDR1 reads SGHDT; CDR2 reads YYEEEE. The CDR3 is CASRVGGQATDTQYF. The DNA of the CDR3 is TGTGCCAGCAGGGTGGGGGGACAGGCAACAGATACGCAGTATTTT.

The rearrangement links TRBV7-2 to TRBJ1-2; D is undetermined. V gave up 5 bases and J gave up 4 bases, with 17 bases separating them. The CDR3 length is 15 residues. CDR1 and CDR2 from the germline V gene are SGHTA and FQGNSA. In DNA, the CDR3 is TGTGCCAGCAGCACGGCGGCGGGGTTGAGCTATGGCTACACCTTC. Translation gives CASSTAAGLSYGYTF.

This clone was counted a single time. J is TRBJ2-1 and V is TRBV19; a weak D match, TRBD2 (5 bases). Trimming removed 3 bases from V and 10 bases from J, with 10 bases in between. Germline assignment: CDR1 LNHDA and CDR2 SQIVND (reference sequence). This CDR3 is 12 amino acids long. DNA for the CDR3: TGTGCCAGTAGTATGACCCCGGGAGAGCAGTTCTTC. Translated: CASSMTPGEQFF.

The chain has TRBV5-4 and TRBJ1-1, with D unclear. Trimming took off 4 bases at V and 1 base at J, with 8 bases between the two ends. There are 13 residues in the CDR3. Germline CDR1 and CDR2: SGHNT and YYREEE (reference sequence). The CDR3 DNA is TGTGCCAGCAGCGTTCAGGAGAACACTGAAGCTTTCTTT. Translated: CASSVQENTEAFF.

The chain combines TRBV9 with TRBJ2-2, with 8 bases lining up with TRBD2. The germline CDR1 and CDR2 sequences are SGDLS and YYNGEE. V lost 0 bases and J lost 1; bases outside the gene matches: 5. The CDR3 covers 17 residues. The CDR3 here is CASSVGSGSENTGELFF. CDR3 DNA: TGTGCCAGCAGCGTAGGGAGCGGGAGCGAGAACACCGGGGAGCTGTTTTTT.

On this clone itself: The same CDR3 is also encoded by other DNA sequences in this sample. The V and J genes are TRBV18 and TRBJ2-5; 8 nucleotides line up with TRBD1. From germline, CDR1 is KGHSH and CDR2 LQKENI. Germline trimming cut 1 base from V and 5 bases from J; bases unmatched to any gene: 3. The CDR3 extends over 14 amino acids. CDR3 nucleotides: TGTGCCAGCTCACCACTAGGACAGGGTGAGACCCAGTACTTC. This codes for CASSPLGQGETQYF.

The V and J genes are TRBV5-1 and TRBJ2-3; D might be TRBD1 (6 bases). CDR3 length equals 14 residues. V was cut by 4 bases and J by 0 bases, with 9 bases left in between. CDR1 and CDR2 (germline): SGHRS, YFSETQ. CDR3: CASSQDSSTDTQYF. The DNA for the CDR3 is TGCGCCAGCAGCCAGGACAGCAGCACAGATACGCAGTATTTT.

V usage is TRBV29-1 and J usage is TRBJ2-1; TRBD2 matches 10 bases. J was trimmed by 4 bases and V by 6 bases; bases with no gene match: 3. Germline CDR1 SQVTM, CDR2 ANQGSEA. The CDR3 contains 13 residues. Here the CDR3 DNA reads TGCAGCGTCAAGCGGGGGGGATACAATGAGCAGTTCTTC. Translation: CSVKRGGYNEQFF.

The CDR3, as DNA: TGCGCCAGCAGAGCGTCTAGCGGGACCCACGAGCAGTACTTC. Amino acid sequence: CASRASSGTHEQYF. The chain combines TRBV5-1 with TRBJ2-7; 9 bases align to TRBD2. CDR1 is SGHRS and CDR2 is YFSETQ in the germline V gene. With V trimmed by 5 bases and J by 5 bases, 8 bases remained unmatched. The CDR3 runs to 14 residues.

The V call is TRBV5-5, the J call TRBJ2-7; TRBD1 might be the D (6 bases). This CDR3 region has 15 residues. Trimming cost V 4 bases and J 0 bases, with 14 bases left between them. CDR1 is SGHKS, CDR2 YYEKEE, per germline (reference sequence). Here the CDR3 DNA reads TGTGCCAGCAGCGGACAGCCATCCCCCTCCTACGAGCAGTACTTC. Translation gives CASSGQPSPSYEQYF.

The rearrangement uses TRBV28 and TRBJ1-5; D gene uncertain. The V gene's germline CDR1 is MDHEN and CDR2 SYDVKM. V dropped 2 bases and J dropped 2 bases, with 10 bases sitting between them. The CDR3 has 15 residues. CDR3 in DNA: TGTGCCAGCAGTTTAGAGTCAGGCGGCAATCAGCCCCAGCATTTT. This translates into CASSLESGGNQPQHF.